What follows is one TCR beta chain and its context. Its antigen is as yet unknown. The source of the sample is a study of monozygotic twins with inflammatory bowel disease. Findings and caveats of the study: The inverse Simpson measure of TCRbeta diversity was lower in IBD patients than in healthy co-twins.

Each sample had eight separate cDNA synthesis reactions. Two rounds of nested PCR, of approximately 16 and 10 cycles, were run on TCRalpha and TCRbeta cDNA. Reanalyzing the 5' RACE reads, TCRdb keeps one entry per CDR3 protein, without DNA. The sample totals nearly 450,000 distinct CDR3 sequences. The CDR3 length is 14 residues. Germline loops: CDR1 LNHDA, CDR2 SQIVND (reference sequence). The sequencing sample was made of blood. This chain joins TRBV19 and TRBJ1-5; TCRdb returns TRBD1, unconfirmable since there is no DNA. The sequence derives from a human donor with ulcerative colitis or Crohn's disease, or a healthy co-twin of an affected twin (not recorded which). The CDR3: CATTRGNGNQPQHF.